Listed below are T cell receptor beta chains from one sample, sequenced in a study of blood T cells in healthy people across ages. TCRdb called the 5' RACE reads again in MiXCR, with one record for every CDR3 protein. The data contain over 600,000 distinct CDR3 sequences, more than 35% of them seen just once; the ten biggest clones take up about a sixth. Sequenced material: blood. The receptors derive from an elderly man in good health. Each CDR3 is given with its conserved first and last residue. Each record gives: clone size, V gene, J gene, D gene, CDR3 DNA, CDR3 protein. The D gene is left open where the match is weak. Clone size is stated in some rows and not others, as once, few, many or a class when expanded.

many,TRBV10-3,TRBJ2-1,NA,TGTGCCATCAGTGAGTCGCAGGAGAGCTACAATGAGCAGTTCTTC,CAISESQESYNEQFF
NA,TRBV15,TRBJ2-1,TRBD2,TGTGCCACCAGCAGACCATCGAGACTAGCGGATGAGCAGTTCTTC,CATSRPSRLADEQFF
NA,TRBV9,TRBJ2-7,TRBD1,TGTGCCAGCAGCGTAGACGAGGGGGCCGGGTACGAGCAGTACTTC,CASSVDEGAGYEQYF
many,TRBV29-1,TRBJ2-5,NA,TGCAGCGTTGATTCCGAGGCTAACCAAGAGACCCAGTACTTC,CSVDSEANQETQYF
NA,TRBV7-2,TRBJ2-1,TRBD1,TGTGCCAGCAGCGCGGACAGGGGTCATGGCAATGAGCAGTTCTTC,CASSADRGHGNEQFF
few,TRBV5-5,TRBJ1-5,NA,TGTGCCAGCAGCTTGGACGTGGGGACGGTGAGCAATCAGCCCCAGCATTTT,CASSLDVGTVSNQPQHF
NA,TRBV20-1,TRBJ2-3,NA,TGCAGTGCTAGAGGCCGAGCGAGGGGGGCTACAGATACGCAGTATTTT,CSARGRARGATDTQYF
few,TRBV14,TRBJ2-1,TRBD1,TGTGCCAGTGGGACAGTTTCCAATGAGCAGTTCTTC,CASGTVSNEQFF
NA,TRBV12-3/TRBV12-4,TRBJ2-3,NA,TGTGCCAGCAGTTTGGCGGCCGGAGGGAACCCAGATACGCAGTATTTT,CASSLAAGGNPDTQYF
NA,TRBV5-1,TRBJ1-1,NA,TGCGCCAGCACCATGGGGCCCGAGCAAACTGAAGCTTTCTTT,CASTMGPEQTEAFF
many,TRBV7-2,TRBJ2-7,TRBD1,TGTGCCAGCAGCCCGCGACAGGGGGCTAACTACGAGCAGTACTTC,CASSPRQGANYEQYF
NA,TRBV20-1,TRBJ2-1,TRBD2,TGCAGTGCTAGAATTAGCGGATTTAGCGGGGGGGCTAATGAGCAGTTCTTC,CSARISGFSGGANEQFF
few,TRBV29-1,TRBJ2-1,NA,TGCAGCGTTACAGATTTGAATGAGCAGTTCTTC,CSVTDLNEQFF
NA,TRBV5-6,TRBJ2-7,NA,TGTGCCAGCGGTACCGGGAGTAACTACGAGCAGTACTTC,CASGTGSNYEQYF
NA,TRBV12-3/TRBV12-4,TRBJ2-3,NA,TGTGCCAGCGGGCCTAGCGTGAGATTGGATGCGCAGTATTTT,CASGPSVRLDAQYF
NA,TRBV4-3,TRBJ2-5,TRBD2,TGCGCCAGCAGCCACGGGACTAGCCGGTACCAAGAGACCCAGTACTTC,CASSHGTSRYQETQYF
NA,TRBV7-2,TRBJ2-2,NA,TGTGCCAGCAGCTTATCGGGCGGATACGCGAACACCGGGGAGCTGTTTTTT,CASSLSGGYANTGELFF
few,TRBV20-1,TRBJ2-7,TRBD2,TGCAGTGCTAGAGATAGTAAACCGGGACTAGCGGGCGCCTACGAGCAGTACTTC,CSARDSKPGLAGAYEQYF
NA,TRBV20-1,TRBJ2-5,NA,TGCAGTGCTCGGACACCAGGAGAGACCCAGTACTTC,CSARTPGETQYF
NA,TRBV20-1,TRBJ2-3,TRBD2,TGCAGTGCTAGCCTAGCGGGAGCAGATACGCAGTATTTT,CSASLAGADTQYF
few,TRBV20-1,TRBJ2-5,NA,TGCAGTGGAGGAGTAGGGGCGACGGAGACCCAGTACTTC,CSGGVGATETQYF
few,TRBV12-3/TRBV12-4,TRBJ2-5,TRBD2,TGTGCCAGCAGTTTAACTAGCGGCGGAGAGACCCAGTACTTC,CASSLTSGGETQYF
NA,TRBV6-6,TRBJ2-7,NA,TGTGCCGCCAACGGTCAGCTCGGAAACAATGAGCAGTACTTC,CAANGQLGNNEQYF
NA,TRBV4-2,TRBJ1-2,NA,TGTGCCAGCAGCCCCCAGGGGCAGGGGCTCTATGGCTACACCTTC,CASSPQGQGLYGYTF
NA,TRBV27,TRBJ1-2,TRBD1,TGTGCCAGCAGTTTCGACGGGGGGACAGGGGACGGCTACACCTTC,CASSFDGGTGDGYTF
NA,TRBV3-1,TRBJ2-7,TRBD2,TGTGCCAGCAGCCCCGATAGCGGGAGGGTCGAGCAGTACTTC,CASSPDSGRVEQYF
few,TRBV27,TRBJ2-5,NA,TGTGCCAGCAGTCCAGGATGGGGGGTCCAAGAGACCCAGTACTTC,CASSPGWGVQETQYF
NA,TRBV7-9,TRBJ2-1,TRBD2,TGTGCCAGCAGCTTAGACCTCGGGAGCGGGAGCGGCGATGAGCAGTTCTTC,CASSLDLGSGSGDEQFF
few,TRBV12-3/TRBV12-4,TRBJ2-5,NA,TGTGCCAGCAGTTGGGAGCGAGGGCAGACCCAGTACTTC,CASSWERGQTQYF
NA,TRBV29-1,TRBJ1-1,NA,TGCAGCGTTGCGAGCTCCAGGGGAACTGAAGCTTTCTTT,CSVASSRGTEAFF
NA,TRBV20-1,TRBJ1-3,TRBD1,TGCAGTGCCATCGATTGGACAGGACACACCATATATTTT,CSAIDWTGHTIYF
NA,TRBV27,TRBJ2-3,TRBD2,TGTGCCAGCAGTTATCTAGCGGGAGTTATAAGCACAGATACGCAGTATTTT,CASSYLAGVISTDTQYF
NA,TRBV12-3/TRBV12-4,TRBJ2-1,TRBD2,TGTGCCAGCAGTTTTTTGGGCGTAGGACTAGGCAGACATGAGCAGTTCTTC,CASSFLGVGLGRHEQFF
NA,TRBV28,TRBJ1-5,NA,TGTGCCAGCAGTTGGGTAGGAAGTTATAGCAATCAGCCCCAGCATTTT,CASSWVGSYSNQPQHF
few,TRBV28,TRBJ1-5,NA,TGTGCCAGCAGTTTAACTCCAGGGTCGAATCAGCCCCAGCATTTT,CASSLTPGSNQPQHF
NA,TRBV5-8,TRBJ2-1,TRBD2,TGTGCCAGCAGCCCGGGACTAGCGGGAGTCTATGAGCAGTTCTTC,CASSPGLAGVYEQFF
NA,TRBV10-1,TRBJ2-3,NA,TGCGCCAGCAGTCCAGGCCTCCGGCCAGATACGCAGTATTTT,CASSPGLRPDTQYF
few,TRBV5-1,TRBJ1-5,TRBD1,TGCGCCAGCAGCTTGACAGGGGTTTCTAGCAATCAGCCCCAGCATTTT,CASSLTGVSSNQPQHF
NA,TRBV6-6,TRBJ2-5,NA,TGTGCCAGCATCTCCCGGGACCAAGAGACCCAGTACTTC,CASISRDQETQYF
once,TRBV29-1,TRBJ2-3,NA,TGCAGCGGCTACGCAGCTACGCAGTATTTT,CSGYAATQYF
medium-sized,TRBV7-2,TRBJ1-2,NA,TGTGCCAGCAGCCCCTCAGGGTCCCACTATGGCTACACCTTC,CASSPSGSHYGYTF
few,TRBV6-5,TRBJ2-7,NA,TGTGCCAGCAGTTACTCAGGGGTCCACGAGCAGTACTTC,CASSYSGVHEQYF
NA,TRBV6-6,TRBJ1-2,TRBD1,TGTGCCAGCAGGGACCAATCGACAGGGCTTAACTATGGCTACACCTTC,CASRDQSTGLNYGYTF
few,TRBV6-2/TRBV6-3,TRBJ2-3,TRBD2,TGTGCCAGCAGACCTTACGGACTAGCGGGAGAAGATACGCAGTATTTT,CASRPYGLAGEDTQYF
few,TRBV7-2,TRBJ2-1,NA,TGTGCCAGCAGCTCCCGCCTTGACAGGGAGGATCGGGAGCAGTTCTTC,CASSSRLDREDREQFF
NA,TRBV7-2,TRBJ2-3,NA,TGTGCCAGCAGCTTAACGATGGCCGAGGGTACGCAGTATTTT,CASSLTMAEGTQYF
few,TRBV28,TRBJ2-7,NA,TGTGCCAGCAGTTGGCGTGGGGGGAGGAAGGTCGAGCAGTACTTC,CASSWRGGRKVEQYF
NA,TRBV18,TRBJ2-7,NA,TGTGCCAGCTCATCAATAATTACTGGTGGCGAGCAGTACTTC,CASSSIITGGEQYF
few,TRBV20-1,TRBJ2-7,TRBD1,TGCAGTGCTGGGACGGACAGGGGGACCGAGCAGTACTTC,CSAGTDRGTEQYF
few,TRBV6-6,TRBJ1-1,NA,TGTGCCAGCAGGACACAGGGAACTGAAGCTTTCTTT,CASRTQGTEAFF